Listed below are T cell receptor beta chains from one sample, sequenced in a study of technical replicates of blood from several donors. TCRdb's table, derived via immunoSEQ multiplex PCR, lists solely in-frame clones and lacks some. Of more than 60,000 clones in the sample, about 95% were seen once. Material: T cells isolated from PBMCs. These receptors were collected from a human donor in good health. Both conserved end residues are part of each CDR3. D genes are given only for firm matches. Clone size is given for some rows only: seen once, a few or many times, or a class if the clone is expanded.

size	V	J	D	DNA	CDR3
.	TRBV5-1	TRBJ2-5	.	TGCGCCAGCAGCTTGGTCTGGGAGAGTGGATTACAAGAGACCCAGTACTTC	CASSLVWESGLQETQYF
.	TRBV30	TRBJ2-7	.	TGTGCCTGGAGTGGATTTGGGACACGTCCCTACGAGCAGTACTTC	CAWSGFGTRPYEQYF
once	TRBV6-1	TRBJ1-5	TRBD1	TGTGCCAGCAGCCGACAGGGGGGGAGCAATCAGCCCCAGCATTTT	CASSRQGGSNQPQHF
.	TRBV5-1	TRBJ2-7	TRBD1	TGCGCCAGCAGCCCCACCGGACAGGGCTACGAGCAGTACTTC	CASSPTGQGYEQYF
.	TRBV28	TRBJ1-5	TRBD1	TGTGCCAGCAGACCTTGGGACAGGGGATATAGCAATCAGCCCCAGCATTTT	CASRPWDRGYSNQPQHF
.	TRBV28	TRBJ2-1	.	TGTGCCAGCAGTTCCACCCCAGGGGATTTCTACAATGAGCAGTTCTTC	CASSSTPGDFYNEQFF
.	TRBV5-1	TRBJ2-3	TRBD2	TGCGCCAGCAGCCGGGGGGGCGGTACAGATACGCAGTATTTT	CASSRGGGTDTQYF
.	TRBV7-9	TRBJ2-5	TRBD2	TGTGCCAGCAGCCCGACTAGCGGGTGGCCCCCAACGGAGACCCAGTACTTC	CASSPTSGWPPTETQYF
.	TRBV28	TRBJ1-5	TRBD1	TGTGCCAGCAGTTCCGTGGACAGGGGGTTTAGCAATCAGCCCCAGCATTTT	CASSSVDRGFSNQPQHF
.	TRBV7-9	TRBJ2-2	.	TGTGCCAGCAGCTTATACGCTCCCGGGGCCGGGGAGCTGTTTTTT	CASSLYAPGAGELFF
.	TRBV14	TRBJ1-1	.	TGTGCCAGCAGCCAAGTAATTCTACAGGATAACACTGAAGCTTTCTTT	CASSQVILQDNTEAFF
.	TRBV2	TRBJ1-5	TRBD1	TGTGCCAGCATTAGCGACAGGGGCAATCAGCCCCAGCATTTT	CASISDRGNQPQHF
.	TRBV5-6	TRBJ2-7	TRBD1	TGTGCCAGCAGCTTAATAAGGGGGCACGAGCAGTACTTC	CASSLIRGHEQYF
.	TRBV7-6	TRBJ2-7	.	TGTGCCAGCAGCCTCGACTATCTAGGATCCGAGCAGTACTTC	CASSLDYLGSEQYF
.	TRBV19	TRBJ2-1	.	TGTGCCAGACATTCAGGAACCGAGCAGTTCTTC	CARHSGTEQFF
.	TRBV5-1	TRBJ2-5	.	TGCGCCAGCAGCGCGGACTCTCAAGAGACCCAGTACTTC	CASSADSQETQYF
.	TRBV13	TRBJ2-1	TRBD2	TGTGCCAGCAGCCTAGTAACCAACTTGCCCGGGGGAGGGAATGAGCAGTTCTTC	CASSLVTNLPGGGNEQFF
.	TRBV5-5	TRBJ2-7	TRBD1	TGTGCCAGCAGCTTGTTAAGGGGGCCCTACGAGCAGTACTTC	CASSLLRGPYEQYF
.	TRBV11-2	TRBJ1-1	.	TGTGCCAGCAGCCCCCTGGGGGGGGCATATAACACTGAAGCTTTCTTT	CASSPLGGAYNTEAFF
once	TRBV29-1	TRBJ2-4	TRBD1	TGCAGCGCACAGGGGACAGGGGAAAAAAACATTCAGTACTTC	CSAQGTGEKNIQYF
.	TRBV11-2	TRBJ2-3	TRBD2	TGTGCCAGCAGCTTACAATTAGCGGCAGGGAGGGAGCAGTATTTT	CASSLQLAAGREQYF
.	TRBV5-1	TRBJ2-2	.	TGCGCCAGCAGCTTGGAAGGGACTCGGACCGGGGAGCTGTTTTTT	CASSLEGTRTGELFF
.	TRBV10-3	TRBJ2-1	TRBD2	TGTGCCATCGTAGCGGGGGTGACCTACAATGAGCAGTTCTTC	CAIVAGVTYNEQFF
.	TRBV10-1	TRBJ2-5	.	TGCGCCAGCAGTGAGACCACCACCCAAGCGACCCAGTACTTC	CASSETTTQATQYF
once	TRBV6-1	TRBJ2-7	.	TGTGCCAGCAGCCAGCGTTACGAGCAGTACTTC	CASSQRYEQYF
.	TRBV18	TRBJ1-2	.	TGTGCCAGCTCACCGGAGGCACAAGTCTTACACAATGGCTACACCTTC	CASSPEAQVLHNGYTF
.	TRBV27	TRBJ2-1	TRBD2	TGTGCCAGCAGTTTAGGGACTAGCGGGAGGGCCAAGTTCTTC	CASSLGTSGRAKFF
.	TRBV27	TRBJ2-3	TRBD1	TGTGCCAGCAGCCGGACAGGACCAGATACGCAGTATTTT	CASSRTGPDTQYF
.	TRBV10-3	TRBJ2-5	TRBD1	TGTGCCATCAGTCCCGGACAGGGGTTAGAGACCCAGTACTTC	CAISPGQGLETQYF
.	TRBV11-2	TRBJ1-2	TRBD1	TGTGCCAGCAGCTCACCGGGACAGGGAACCTTTGGCGGCTACACCTTC	CASSSPGQGTFGGYTF
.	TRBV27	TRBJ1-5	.	TGTGCCAGCAGTCCTCAGAATTATCAGCCCCAGCATTTT	CASSPQNYQPQHF
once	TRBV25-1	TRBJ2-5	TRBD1	TGTGCCAGCACCCCGTGGGCGGACAGGGGGCCGGAGACCCAGTACTTC	CASTPWADRGPETQYF
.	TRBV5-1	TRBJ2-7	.	TGCGCCAGCAGCTCTCTATCTTACGAGCAGTACTTC	CASSSLSYEQYF
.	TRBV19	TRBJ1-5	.	TGTGCCAGTATAGGACAGAGCAATCAGCCCCAGCATTTT	CASIGQSNQPQHF
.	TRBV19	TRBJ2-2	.	TGTGCCAGTAATGGGGGGGCCCTCAACACCGGGGAGCTGTTTTTT	CASNGGALNTGELFF
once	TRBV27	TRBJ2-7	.	TGTGCCAGCTCCCGCGGGTTCGACTCCTACGAGCAGTACTTC	CASSRGFDSYEQYF
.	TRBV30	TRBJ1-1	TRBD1	TGTGCCTGGAGCGCCACCCCGACAGGGGGGAAAGCTTTCTTT	CAWSATPTGGKAFF
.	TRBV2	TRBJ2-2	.	TGTGCCAGCAGTGAAGTGTTTAGCGGCGGCACCGGGGAGCTGTTTTTT	CASSEVFSGGTGELFF
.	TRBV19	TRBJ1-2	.	TGTGCCAGTAGTATAGATGGGAGATCGGGCCATGGCTACACCTTC	CASSIDGRSGHGYTF
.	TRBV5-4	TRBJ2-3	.	TGTGCCAGCAGCTTGGGACGGGGGGCGATCGATACGCAGTATTTT	CASSLGRGAIDTQYF
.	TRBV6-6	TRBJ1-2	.	TGTGCCAGCAGTTACTCGAGTGCCAGGGCCGACTATGGCTACACCTTC	CASSYSSARADYGYTF
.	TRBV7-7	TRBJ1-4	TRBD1	TGTGCCAGCAGCCTAAACATCCCCGGGACAGGGGACGAAAAACTGTTTTTT	CASSLNIPGTGDEKLFF
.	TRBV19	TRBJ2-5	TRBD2	TGTGCCAGTAGTATAGAGGGGACTAGATCACGGACCCAGTACTTC	CASSIEGTRSRTQYF
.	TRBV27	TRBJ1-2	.	TGTGCCAGCAGTTTAACGGGATCGCCTCGTGGCTACACCTTC	CASSLTGSPRGYTF
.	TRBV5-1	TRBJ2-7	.	TGCGCCAGCAGCTCGGCTTACAGGGATTCATGGTACGAGCAGTACTTC	CASSSAYRDSWYEQYF
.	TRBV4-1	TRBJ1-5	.	TGCGCCAGCAGCCCGGGGAGCCTCTCCAATCAGCCCCAGCATTTT	CASSPGSLSNQPQHF
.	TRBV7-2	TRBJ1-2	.	TGTGCCAGCAAAGCTTCTATAACAGATTATGGCTACACCTTC	CASKASITDYGYTF
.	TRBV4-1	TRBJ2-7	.	TGCGCCAGCAGCCAAGACGAACAATTTTTCTACGAGCAGTACTTC	CASSQDEQFFYEQYF